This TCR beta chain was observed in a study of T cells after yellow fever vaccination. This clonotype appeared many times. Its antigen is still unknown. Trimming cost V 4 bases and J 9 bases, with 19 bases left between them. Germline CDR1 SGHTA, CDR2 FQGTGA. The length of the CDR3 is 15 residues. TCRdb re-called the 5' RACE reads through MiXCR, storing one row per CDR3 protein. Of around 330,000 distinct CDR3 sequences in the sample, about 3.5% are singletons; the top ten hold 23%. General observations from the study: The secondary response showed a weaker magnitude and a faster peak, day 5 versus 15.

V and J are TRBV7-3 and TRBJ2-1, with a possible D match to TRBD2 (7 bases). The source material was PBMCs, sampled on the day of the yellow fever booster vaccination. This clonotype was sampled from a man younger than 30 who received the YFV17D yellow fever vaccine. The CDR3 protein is CASSSGGLQAGEQFF. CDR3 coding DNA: TGTGCCAGCAGCTCCGGGGGGCTGCAGGCCGGTGAGCAGTTCTTC.